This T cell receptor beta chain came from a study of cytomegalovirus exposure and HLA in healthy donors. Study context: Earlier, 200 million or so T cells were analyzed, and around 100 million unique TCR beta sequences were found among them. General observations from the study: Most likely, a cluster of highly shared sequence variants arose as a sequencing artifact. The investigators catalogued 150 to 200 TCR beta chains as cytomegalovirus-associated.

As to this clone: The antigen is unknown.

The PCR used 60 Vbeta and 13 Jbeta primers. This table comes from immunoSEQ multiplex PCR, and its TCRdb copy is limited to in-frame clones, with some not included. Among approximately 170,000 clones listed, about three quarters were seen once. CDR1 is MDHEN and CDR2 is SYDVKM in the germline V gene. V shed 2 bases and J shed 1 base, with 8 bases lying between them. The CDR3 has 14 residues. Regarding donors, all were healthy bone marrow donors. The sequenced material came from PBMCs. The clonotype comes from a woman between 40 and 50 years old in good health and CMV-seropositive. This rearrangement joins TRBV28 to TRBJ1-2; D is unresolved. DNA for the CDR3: TGTGCCAGCAGTTTAGGCATTAATAACTATGGCTACACCTTC. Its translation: CASSLGINNYGYTF.